These T cell receptor beta chains were read from a single sample in a study of Ad26.COV2.S vaccination and SARS-CoV-2 variants. Clones were sequenced by immunoSEQ multiplex PCR, and TCRdb holds only the in-frame ones, with some missing. Among about 180,000 clones listed, about 83% were seen once. The sample was peripheral blood, taken after recovery from COVID-19. The origin of the receptors is a human donor who had recovered from COVID-19. Each CDR3 is given with its conserved first and last residue. The D gene is left open where the match is weak. Clone size is shown for a subset of rows, as once, few, many or a class of expanded clone.

TRBV5-5	TRBD2	-	TRBJ2-7	TGTGCCAGCAGCTTGGCCGGGGAGGGCTACGAGCAGTACTTC	CASSLAGEGYEQYF
TRBV28	TRBD1	once	TRBJ1-2	TGTGCCAGCACCTTTGCCGACAGGGGCCACTATGGCTACACCTTC	CASTFADRGHYGYTF
TRBV27	-	-	TRBJ1-2	TGTGCCAGCTTTAGGGGGGGGTATGGCTACACCTTC	CASFRGGYGYTF
TRBV28	-	-	TRBJ1-2	TGTGCCAGCAGTCGCGGACGGACCTATGGCTACACCTTC	CASSRGRTYGYTF
TRBV5-6	-	-	TRBJ2-5	TGTGCCAGCAGCTTGGCGGGGAGGACGCAGACTTACTTC	CASSLAGRTQTYF
TRBV5-1	-	-	TRBJ2-7	TGCGCCAGCAGCTTGGGGGGAATGTCCTACGAGCAGTACTTC	CASSLGGMSYEQYF
TRBV9	TRBD1	-	TRBJ1-3	TGTGCCAGCAGCGCGAGCGGACAGGGTGCTGGAAACACCATATATTTT	CASSASGQGAGNTIYF
TRBV5-1	-	-	TRBJ2-3	TGCGCCAGCAGCAAAGCGGACACAGATACGCAGTATTTT	CASSKADTDTQYF
TRBV27	TRBD1	once	TRBJ2-1	TGTGCCAGCAGTACGGACAGGTTCTACAATGAGCAGTTCTTC	CASSTDRFYNEQFF
TRBV6-5	-	-	TRBJ1-3	TGTGCCAGCAGTTACTCGGGAGGAAACACCATATATTTT	CASSYSGGNTIYF
TRBV19	TRBD2	-	TRBJ2-7	TGTGCCAGTAGTATAACTAGCGTATCCTACGAGCAGTACTTC	CASSITSVSYEQYF
TRBV18	-	-	TRBJ2-1	TGTGCCAGCTCACCACCGTCGGGTTTCAATGAGCAGTTCTTC	CASSPPSGFNEQFF
TRBV5-4	-	-	TRBJ1-1	TGTGCCAGCAGCTTGTGGCCGTCCCATGAAGCTTTCTTT	CASSLWPSHEAFF
TRBV10-3	-	-	TRBJ2-5	TGTGCCATCAGAGGGCATGAGGAGACCCAGTACTTC	CAIRGHEETQYF
TRBV6-2/TRBV6-3	TRBD2	once	TRBJ2-1	TGTGCCAGCAGTGACGCTAGCGGCTCCTACAATGAGCAGTTCTTC	CASSDASGSYNEQFF
TRBV19	-	-	TRBJ1-1	TGTGCCAGTAGTCTGCAGGGCGCTGAAGCTTTCTTT	CASSLQGAEAFF
TRBV27	-	-	TRBJ1-1	TGTGCCAGCAGTTTATCCTCCCATCAGTCGACGAACACTGAAGCTTTCTTT	CASSLSSHQSTNTEAFF
TRBV18	-	-	TRBJ2-7	TGTGCCAGCTCACCCTCCGCGGATACCTACGAGCAGTACTTC	CASSPSADTYEQYF
TRBV27	-	-	TRBJ1-5	TGTGCCAGCAGTTCGGTCTATTTAACCATTGGGGGTCAGCCCCAGCATTTT	CASSSVYLTIGGQPQHF
TRBV18	-	-	TRBJ2-2	TGTGCCAGCTCACCCGCGGAGGACACCGGGGAGCTGTTTTTT	CASSPAEDTGELFF
TRBV18	-	-	TRBJ2-2	TGTGCCAGCTCACCACAGGGAGCGGGCACCGGGGAGCTGTTTTTT	CASSPQGAGTGELFF
TRBV7-8	TRBD2	-	TRBJ2-7	TGTGCCAGCAGCACTGCTAGCGGGAGTTTCTACGAGCAGTACTTC	CASSTASGSFYEQYF
TRBV30	TRBD1	-	TRBJ1-4	TGTGCCTGGCGCATAGAGGGGGCTTCTGAAAAACTGTTTTTT	CAWRIEGASEKLFF
TRBV5-1	TRBD2	-	TRBJ2-5	TGCGCCAGCAGAGCTAGCGGGCTCCAAGAGACCCAGTACTTC	CASRASGLQETQYF
TRBV30	-	-	TRBJ1-1	TGTGCCTGGACGGGGCTCACGAACACTGAAGCTTTCTTT	CAWTGLTNTEAFF
TRBV28	TRBD1	once	TRBJ1-2	TGTGCCAGCAGCACAACAGGGGGCAATGGCTACACCTTC	CASSTTGGNGYTF
TRBV28	-	-	TRBJ2-1	TGTGCCAGCACTCTTCTTCATGAGCAGTTCTTC	CASTLLHEQFF
TRBV18	-	-	TRBJ1-2	TGTGCCAGCTCACCACCGAAAGGGGGCTACACCTTC	CASSPPKGGYTF
TRBV25-1	TRBD1	-	TRBJ1-1	TGTGCCAGCAGTGAGGGGACAGGGAAGGCTTTCTTT	CASSEGTGKAFF
TRBV2	-	-	TRBJ1-4	TGTGCCAGCAATACCCGGGCTGGGAATGAAAAACTGTTTTTT	CASNTRAGNEKLFF
TRBV29-1	TRBD2	few	TRBJ2-1	TGCAGCGGTTGGCCAAAGGGACTAGCGGGAGTTATTCTCAATGAGCAGTTCTTC	CSGWPKGLAGVILNEQFF
TRBV6-6	TRBD1	many	TRBJ1-5	TGTGCCAGCAGTCCCCCGGGACAGGGAGGGGGGGGGCATTTT	CASSPPGQGGGGHF
TRBV2	-	-	TRBJ1-4	TGTGCCAGCAGCCCCGACAGCCCTGGGGAAAAACTGTTTTTT	CASSPDSPGEKLFF
TRBV7-2	-	-	TRBJ1-4	TGTGCCAGCAGCTTTCGGGGGGGTGGTGCAACTAATGAAAAACTGTTTTTT	CASSFRGGGATNEKLFF
TRBV5-5	TRBD1	once	TRBJ2-2	TGTGCCAGCAGCTCCGGGACAGGACTTCTCATTCTGAACACCGGGGAGCTGTTTTTT	CASSSGTGLLILNTGELFF
TRBV5-6	-	-	TRBJ1-1	TGTGCCAGCAGCCACAGGGAAAACCTCCAGGGCACTGAAGCTTTCTTT	CASSHRENLQGTEAFF
TRBV12-2	-	-	TRBJ2-7	TGTGCAAGTCGCTTGCCCCCGAGGGACTATGAGCAGTACTTC	CASRLPPRDYEQYF
TRBV5-1	-	once	TRBJ1-3	TGCGCCAGCAGCTTGGGACAGATTACTTACAGGCTCCACTCTGGAAACACCATATATTTT	CASSLGQITYRLHSGNTIYF
TRBV21-1	-	-	TRBJ2-3	TGTGCCAGCAACGTCTTTGGGTGGGCGGGGGGAGTAGATACGCAGTATTTT	CASNVFGWAGGVDTQYF
TRBV4-2	TRBD2	-	TRBJ2-7	TGTGCCAGCAGCCAAGAGGGGACTAGCGGGAGTGGCTACGAGCAGTACTTC	CASSQEGTSGSGYEQYF
TRBV15	-	few	TRBJ2-7	TGTGCCACCAGCAGAGACGACCTCTACGAGCAGTACTTC	CATSRDDLYEQYF
TRBV5-8	-	-	TRBJ1-1	TGTGCCAGCAGCTTTGGGTTGTCCACTGAAGCTTTCTTT	CASSFGLSTEAFF
TRBV27	TRBD2	-	TRBJ2-1	TGTGCCAGCAGTTTACTGGGACTAGCGGGACGCGATGAGCAGTTCTTC	CASSLLGLAGRDEQFF
TRBV5-1	-	-	TRBJ2-5	TGCGCCAGCAGATTAGGGACACCCAACGTGGAGACCCAGTACTTC	CASRLGTPNVETQYF
TRBV2	TRBD1	-	TRBJ2-7	TGTGCCAGCAGTGCGAGGACAGGGTCGGTAGAGCAGTACTTC	CASSARTGSVEQYF
TRBV2	-	-	TRBJ2-6	TGTGCCAGCAGCGACGGCTCTGGGGCCAACGTCCTGACTTTC	CASSDGSGANVLTF
TRBV9	-	-	TRBJ2-3	TGTGCCAGCAGCGTTGCGGACGAAGATACGCAGTATTTT	CASSVADEDTQYF
TRBV2	TRBD1	-	TRBJ1-2	TGTGCCAGCATTCCACCGTGGACAGGGGATGGCTACACCTTC	CASIPPWTGDGYTF
TRBV4-2	TRBD1	-	TRBJ1-1	TGTGCCAGCAGCCAGCACGTCACAGGGGAAGCTGAAGCTTTCTTT	CASSQHVTGEAEAFF
TRBV3-1/TRBV3-2	-	-	TRBJ1-2	TGTGCCAGCAGCCAAGATGGGGTCGGGCGGTACACCTTC	CASSQDGVGRYTF